A selection of T cell receptor beta chains follows, all from one sample in a study of cytomegalovirus exposure and HLA in healthy donors. Sequencing used immunoSEQ multiplex PCR; TCRdb keeps in-frame clones, though not all of them. The data hold 150,000 to 200,000 clones, with around four fifths observed a single time. The sample was PBMCs. The receptors stem from a woman aged 18-35 years in good health and CMV-seronegative. Each CDR3 is given with its conserved first and last residue. A D gene is named only where the DNA matches it firmly. Not all rows give a size; the values are once, few, many and, for expanded clones, a class.

d_gene	v_gene	j_gene	abundance	CDR3aa	CDR3nt
-	TRBV5-4	TRBJ1-1	-	CASSLPGVTEAFF	TGTGCCAGCAGCTTGCCGGGGGTCACTGAAGCTTTCTTT
TRBD1	TRBV7-9	TRBJ2-5	-	CASSRTGKGLQETQYF	TGTGCCAGCAGCCGGACAGGGAAGGGGCTCCAAGAGACCCAGTACTTC
-	TRBV6-5	TRBJ2-5	-	CASRRGPPAGTQYF	TGTGCCAGCAGGCGGGGACCACCCGCTGGAACCCAGTACTTC
-	TRBV7-9	TRBJ2-5	once	CASSYLETQYF	TGTGCCAGCAGCTACTTGGAGACCCAGTACTTC
-	TRBV6-6	TRBJ2-7	-	CASSWSYEQYF	TGTGCCAGCAGTTGGAGCTACGAGCAGTACTTC
-	TRBV25-1	TRBJ2-5	-	CASSEGGISEQYF	TGTGCCAGCAGTGAAGGCGGGATCTCGGAGCAGTACTTC
TRBD1	TRBV10-3	TRBJ2-1	-	CAISGDRVDEQFF	TGTGCCATCAGCGGTGACAGGGTGGATGAGCAGTTCTTC
-	TRBV9	TRBJ2-1	-	CASSVVDEVEQFF	TGTGCCAGCAGCGTAGTCGACGAGGTAGAGCAGTTCTTC
-	TRBV7-2	TRBJ2-1	-	CASSLLPDGTYEQFF	TGTGCCAGCAGCTTACTTCCAGACGGGACTTATGAGCAGTTCTTC
-	TRBV7-9	TRBJ1-1	-	CASSPRGDANTEAFF	TGTGCCAGCAGCCCCCGGGGGGACGCCAACACTGAAGCTTTCTTT
TRBD1	TRBV4-2	TRBJ1-5	-	CASSHDGQGVNQPQHF	TGTGCCAGCAGCCATGACGGACAGGGTGTAAATCAGCCCCAGCATTTT
TRBD2	TRBV5-1	TRBJ2-7	-	CASSLGLAGDGSYEQYF	TGCGCCAGCAGCTTGGGACTAGCGGGAGATGGTTCCTACGAGCAGTACTTC
-	TRBV6-6	TRBJ2-7	-	CASASPSEQYF	TGTGCCAGCGCCTCGCCGAGCGAGCAGTACTTC
-	TRBV18	TRBJ2-2	-	CASSPLAVINTGELFF	TGTGCCAGCTCACCACTCGCAGTTATAAACACCGGGGAGCTGTTTTTT
TRBD2	TRBV7-9	TRBJ2-7	few	CASSSPQGEGYEQYF	TGTGCCAGCAGCTCTCCCCAAGGGGAGGGCTACGAGCAGTACTTC
-	TRBV28	TRBJ2-7	-	CASSFRYEQYF	TGTGCCAGCAGTTTCCGCTACGAGCAGTACTTC
TRBD1	TRBV5-5	TRBJ1-1	-	CASSATGTGDTEAFF	TGTGCCAGCAGCGCAACCGGGACAGGCGACACTGAAGCTTTCTTT
TRBD1	TRBV7-9	TRBJ2-7	once	CASSSRDSPYEQYF	TGTGCCAGCAGTTCCCGGGACAGTCCCTACGAGCAGTACTTC
TRBD1	TRBV28	TRBJ1-6	-	CASSLWGQVDSPLHF	TGTGCCAGCAGTTTATGGGGACAGGTAGATTCACCCCTCCACTTT
-	TRBV19	TRBJ2-7	-	CASSMSQREQYF	TGTGCCAGTAGTATGTCGCAGCGCGAGCAGTACTTC
-	TRBV5-1	TRBJ2-1	-	CASSFQDEQFF	TGCGCCAGCAGCTTCCAGGATGAGCAGTTCTTC
TRBD1	TRBV29-1	TRBJ1-1	few	CSVKGNRGNTEAFF	TGCAGCGTAAAGGGAAACAGGGGGAACACTGAAGCTTTCTTT
TRBD2	TRBV5-4	TRBJ2-7	-	CASSRPLAGDAYEQYF	TGTGCCAGCAGCCGCCCTCTGGCGGGGGATGCCTACGAGCAGTACTTC
-	TRBV27	TRBJ2-6	-	CASRSVYSGANVLTF	TGTGCCAGCAGGTCGGTCTACTCTGGGGCCAACGTCCTGACTTTC
TRBD1	TRBV11-3	TRBJ2-1	-	CASSLDMGPDGTGEYNEQFF	TGTGCCAGCAGCTTAGACATGGGGCCTGATGGGACAGGGGAATACAATGAGCAGTTCTTC
-	TRBV15	TRBJ1-2	-	CATSLTTGLRYGYTF	TGTGCCACCAGTCTTACAACAGGGTTGCGTTATGGCTACACCTTC
TRBD1	TRBV9	TRBJ2-1	-	CASSARQGAGEQFF	TGTGCCAGCAGCGCTAGACAGGGGGCGGGCGAGCAGTTCTTC
-	TRBV2	TRBJ1-2	-	CAGGQNSNYGYTF	TGTGCCGGCGGCCAGAACTCTAACTATGGCTACACCTTC